This T cell receptor beta chain was identified during a study of T cell clonality in common variable immunodeficiency. Study conclusions and caveats: Compared with controls, CVID subjects had fewer shared TCRbeta clones. Common variable immunodeficiency TCR beta sequences reportedly had fewer deletions and N-nucleotide insertions.

This table comes from immunoSEQ multiplex PCR, and its TCRdb copy is limited to in-frame clones, with some not included. The sample has 35,000 to 50,000 clones, none seen only once. This clone showed up many times. Its antigen is not identified. The CDR3 end is not reached by the read, which stops 3 residues before it; the germline J gene fills it in. Each donor provided roughly 4.5 to 9 ml of heparinized whole blood. Germline V gene data show CDR1 as SGHDN and CDR2 as FVKESK. The CDR3 length is 18 residues. Trimming removed 2 bases from V and 4 bases from J, with 23 bases in between. The chain combines TRBV14 with TRBJ1-2; D perhaps matches TRBD1 (6 bases). The specimen was peripheral blood mononuclear cells. This clonotype was obtained from a person between 18 and 75 years old in good health. CDR3 DNA (partial): TGTGCCAGCAGCCAAATAGGTGTTCGTGGGGGCGTGCGCTATGGC. Amino acid sequence: CASSQIGVRGGVRYG. The entire CDR3 protein is CASSQIGVRGGVRYGYTF. Drawing the rest from reference TRBV14 and TRBJ1-2, the complete variable domain is EAGVTQFPSHSVIEKGQTVTLRCDPISGHDNLYWYRRVMGKEIKFLLHFVKESKQDESGMPNNRFLAERTGGTYSTLKVQPAELEDSGVYFCASSQIGVRGGVRYGYTFGSGTRLTVV.